This T cell receptor beta chain was retrieved from a study of blood T cells in healthy people across ages. The second PCR ran roughly 6 to 11 cycles with a sample-barcoded 5' primer and J-beta primers. Using its own MiXCR run on the 5' RACE reads, TCRdb lists one record per CDR3 protein. The sample lists 1.5 million to 2 million distinct CDR3 sequences; approximately 50% were seen once. The germline CDR1 and CDR2 sequences are MNHEY and SMNVEV (reference sequence). The CDR3 contains 15 residues. The sequence came from a woman aged 40 to 50 in good health. The source material was blood. The chain links TRBV27 to TRBJ2-4; D not resolved. Gene TRBJ2-7 matches the end of the DNA better, so the J call may be wrong. CDR3: CASSATRGKENEQYF. The CDR3 DNA is TGTGCCAGCAGTGCTACCCGTGGCAAGGAAAACGAGCAGTACTTC.